This T cell receptor beta chain was obtained from a study of blood T cell repertoires in COVID-19. As for the study in general: In each case, the material was cDNA or gDNA derived from T cells, B-cell-depleted T cells, or PBMCs.

Germline lookup yields CDR1 SGHNT and CDR2 YENEEA. The germline V and J ends were trimmed by 2 bases and 4 bases, with 10 bases remaining between them. The length of the CDR3 is 14 residues. The data were produced by immunoSEQ multiplex PCR, yet TCRdb's version contains in-frame clones alone and is incomplete. The top ten clones hold roughly 1.4% of a sample with over 350,000 clones, roughly 89% of them seen once. The clonotype was recovered from a woman aged 25 to 45 with active or convalescent COVID-19. Sequencing used peripheral blood. The chain combines TRBV11-3 with TRBJ2-3, with D possibly being TRBD2 (6 bases). DNA of the CDR3: TGTGCCAGCAGCTTACGGGGGAAATCAGATACGCAGTATTTT. Encoded protein: CASSLRGKSDTQYF.